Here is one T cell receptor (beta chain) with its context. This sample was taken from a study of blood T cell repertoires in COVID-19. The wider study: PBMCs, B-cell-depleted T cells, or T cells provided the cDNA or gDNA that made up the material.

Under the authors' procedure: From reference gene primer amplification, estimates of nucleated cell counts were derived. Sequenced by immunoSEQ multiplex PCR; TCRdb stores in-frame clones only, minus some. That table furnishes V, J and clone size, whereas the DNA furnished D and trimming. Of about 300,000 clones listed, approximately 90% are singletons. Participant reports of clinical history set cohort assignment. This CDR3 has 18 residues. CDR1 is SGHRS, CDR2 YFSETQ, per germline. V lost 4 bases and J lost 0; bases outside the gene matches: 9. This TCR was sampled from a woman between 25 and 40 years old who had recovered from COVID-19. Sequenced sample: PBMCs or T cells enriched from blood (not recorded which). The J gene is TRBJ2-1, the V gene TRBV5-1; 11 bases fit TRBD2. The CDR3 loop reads CASSGTSGGRSSYNEQFF. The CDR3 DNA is TGCGCCAGCAGCGGAACTAGCGGGGGCAGGAGCTCCTACAATGAGCAGTTCTTC.